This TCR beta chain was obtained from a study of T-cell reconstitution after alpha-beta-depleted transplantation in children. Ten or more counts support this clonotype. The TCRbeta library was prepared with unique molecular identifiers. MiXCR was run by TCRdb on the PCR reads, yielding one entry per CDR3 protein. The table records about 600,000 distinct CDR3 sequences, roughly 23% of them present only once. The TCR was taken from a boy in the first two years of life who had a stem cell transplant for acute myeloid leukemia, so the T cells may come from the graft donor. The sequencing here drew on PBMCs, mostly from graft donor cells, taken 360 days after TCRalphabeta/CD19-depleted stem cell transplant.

CDR3 amino acids: CASSLTGGSETQYF. The CDR3 region has the DNA TGTGCCAGCAGTTTAACAGGGGGGAGCGAGACCCAGTACTTC. The chain employs TRBV12-3 or TRBV12-4 and TRBJ2-5, with 8 nucleotides matching TRBD1. Trimming took 2 bases from V and 5 from J; bases not matched to a gene: 4. This CDR3 region has 14 residues.